This T cell receptor (beta chain) was found in a study of T cells in Graves' hyperthyroidism and ophthalmopathy (dated by TCRdb to between 2018 and 2021). About the study as a whole: Peripheral blood was sampled at the time of initial diagnosis, prior to any treatment. In roughly six Graves' hyperthyroidism patients, the study also compared T-cell repertoires from thyroid tissue with T-cell repertoires from blood. Prospective prediction of ophthalmopathy was tested in an independent validation cohort of 18 to 20 hyperthyroidism patients and 17 patients who later progressed to ophthalmopathy. After blood sampling, hyperthyroidism patients were treated with methimazole at a starting dose of 30 mg daily, and ophthalmopathy patients were treated with high-dose intravenous methylprednisolone. TCR Vbeta CDR3 sequencing of around 130 peripheral blood samples (under 45 ophthalmopathy, approximately 80 hyperthyroidism and roughly 17 progressor patients) is reported in the paper. The approximately 100 discovery patients were randomly divided into training and test sets at a 7:3 ratio. TCR V-J signatures able to tell the groups apart were searched for in a discovery cohort of 90 to 100 patients, of whom about 40 had Graves' ophthalmopathy and roughly 58 had stable Graves' hyperthyroidism.

Ophthalmopathy patients had moderately to severely active disease, Clinical Activity Score of at least 3, NOSPECS grade of at least 4, and duration under 3 months. Patients with uncontrolled infections, other autoimmune diseases, pregnancy or lactation were excluded. Diagnoses were based on clinical symptoms, serum thyroxine and TRAb, thyroid ultrasound and orbital computed tomography. Ficoll-Paque density gradient centrifugation was used to isolate PBMCs from 10 ml of fresh peripheral blood. Total RNA was extracted with Trizol reagent, and quality was checked on an Agilent 2100 Bioanalyzer. The TCR beta CDR3 regions were amplified from RNA transcripts. The TCR CDR3 was subjected to a first round of RT-PCR using the HTBI primer set and the Qiagen OneStep RT-PCR kit. A second multiplex PCR round built the libraries, followed by size selection and purification. Paired-end sequencing of the libraries was performed with 100 bp reads on an Illumina HiSeq2000. On the authors' methods: SOAPnuke was used to process the raw data, removing reads that contained adapters or uncalled bases, had a mean Phred below 15, or lacked an exact match to the constant primer or identifier. COPE v1.2.5 was used to merge high-quality paired reads, and clonotypes were defined as unique nucleotide sequences. Clonotypes were aligned to IMGT TRBV, TRBD and TRBJ reference segments using MiTCR v1.1. The analysis was restricted to V-J combinations with a frequency above 0.0001, which together covered approximately 99% of the repertoires. A TCS score was defined as the ratio between F50 (clonal expansion) and ExV (chaos), using BLOSUM62-based TCRdist between CDR3 peptides within each V-J. Welch's t-statistics and random forest reduced 500 to 650 V-J features to 10 to 15, which were used in a naive Bayes classifier (R e1071). The public sequencing data were trimmed at Q25 with fastp and processed into clonotypes with MiXCR by TCRdb, which kept only in-frame beta chains. All rows with the same CDR3 protein become a single entry with the most common DNA and genes. The V and J calls come from TCRdb's annotation, not from the publication. Recorded for this sample are approximately 690,000 distinct CDR3 sequences; 20% to 25% of them occurred a single time. The ten biggest clones cover under 35% of the sample.

In its sample, this clonotype was seen a few times. The antigen it recognizes is unknown. The junction departs from the called germline gene at one end, perhaps through a read error. Overall study outcomes, separate from this receptor: No statistical method was used to set the sample size in advance, and investigators knew the group allocation. A model built on a 13 V-J signature distinguished ophthalmopathy from stable hyperthyroidism, reaching 85% to 90% sensitivity and 81% to 83% specificity in cross-validation and 80%/75% in testing. In validation, the model predicted progression to ophthalmopathy with 55% to 71% sensitivity and over 72% specificity, a median of 6.5 months before onset. Blood samples also contained most of the expanded thyroid clonotypes (frequency above 0.001), which suggests that blood repertoires may reflect thyroid immune responses.

Sequences SGHKS (CDR1) and YYEKEE (CDR2) are obtained from the germline V gene (reference sequence). Taken from cysteine to phenylalanine, the CDR3 has 15 residues. The sequence is cut down to CDR3 DNA, 45 bases in frame from base 1. Recombination joined TRBV5-5 with TRBJ2-5; perhaps TRBD1 is the D gene, with 5 bases matching. The specimen sequenced was blood. The receptor comes from a man aged 30 to 39 with Graves' ophthalmopathy. Here is the DNA: TGCGCCAGCAGCCGAGACCCTGGGGCGGCGGAGACCCAGTACTTC. Its translation is CASSRDPGAAETQYF.